This is a list of T cell receptor beta chains from one sample in a study of metastatic and nonmetastatic thyroid tumors. TCRdb reassembled clones from the PCR reads with MiXCR. There are about 40,000 clones in the sample; less than 20% occur only once, and 9.9% lies in the top ten. Sequencing was done on a sample of tumor tissue. The receptors come from a female donor with papillary thyroid cancer or a benign thyroid nodule (not recorded which). Some clones in this sample may be carry-over from other donors' samples. Both conserved end residues are trimmed from each CDR3.

>TRBJ2-2|13|TRBV27
ASSFPGSITGELF
>TRBJ2-7|11|TRBV12-3/TRBV12-4
ASSRTETYEQY
>TRBJ1-2|12|TRBV7-2
ASSLTQGGYGYT
>TRBJ1-6|12|TRBV2
ASSDRGRKSPLH
>TRBJ1-2|12|TRBV28
ASQLGPAVYGYT
>TRBJ2-5|11|TRBV27
ASKGMSKETQY
>TRBJ1-3|12|TRBV30
ACRDRVSGNTIY
>TRBJ2-2|11|TRBV12-3/TRBV12-4
ASSLGDLGELF
>TRBJ2-2|12|TRBV2
ASNVGQITVELF
>TRBJ1-5|13|TRBV27
ASSWTGHTNQPQH
>TRBJ1-2|11|TRBV28
ASSSGIREGYT
>TRBJ2-2|11|TRBV2
ASRTGVAGELF
>TRBJ2-1|13|TRBV7-2
ASSLSGQGNNEQF
>TRBJ2-1|10|TRBV7-6
ASSGYSASLF
>TRBJ2-1|12|TRBV5-1
ASSPSMAYNEQF
>TRBJ1-5|14|TRBV19
ASRSTGDDSNQPQH
>TRBJ2-1|14|TRBV6-2/TRBV6-3
ASIDPGLAGVDVVF
>TRBJ1-2|10|TRBV4-2
ASSPGSGGYT
>TRBJ1-2|12|TRBV4-2
ASSQAGENYGYT
>TRBJ1-1|11|TRBV20-1
SARFLGETEAF
>TRBJ2-7|14|TRBV5-6
ASSYPRPSGNYEQY
>TRBJ1-5|13|TRBV28
ASKSGTNSNQPQH
>TRBJ2-1|12|TRBV28
ASSSLAGSNEQF
>TRBJ2-5|13|TRBV7-2
ASSLNRGAGETQY
>TRBJ1-6|10|TRBV10-3
AISGYNSPLH
>TRBJ2-7|12|TRBV20-1
SARWRTSSYEQY
>TRBJ2-4|13|TRBV6-2/TRBV6-3
ASSYSPIAKNIQY
>TRBJ2-2|12|TRBV6-4
ASKGTANTGELF
>TRBJ2-1|11|TRBV7-9
ASSPRSYNEQF
>TRBJ2-3|12|TRBV20-1
SALQWWRTYTQY
>TRBJ1-3|14|TRBV14
ASSQPGAYSGNTIY
>TRBJ2-7|12|TRBV18
ASSPGVVRDEQY
>TRBJ2-1|13|TRBV6-1
ASSVSGTGANEQF
>TRBJ1-2|11|TRBV20-1
SVPGGVDYGYT
>TRBJ1-2|12|TRBV2
ASRSDTSLYGYT
>TRBJ2-2|14|TRBV11-2
ASSLNRGLMSGELF
>TRBJ2-5|13|TRBV5-5
ASSLEGLVVETQY
>TRBJ2-2|9|TRBV11-2
ASRLAGELF
>TRBJ1-2|12|TRBV5-6
ASSLIRALNGYT
>TRBJ2-3|15|TRBV11-2
ASSLWPGAASTDTQY
>TRBJ1-5|12|TRBV18
ASSSDSGVQPQH
>TRBJ2-7|17|TRBV24-1
ATSDLATRQGRDSSEQY
>TRBJ2-1|13|TRBV24-1
ATSDSGPLSSEQF
>TRBJ2-1|11|TRBV6-1
ASSPGTYNEQF
>TRBJ2-7|10|TRBV6-2/TRBV6-3
ASSGRTREQY
>TRBJ2-3|12|TRBV9
ASTLTSSTDTQY
>TRBJ1-4|13|TRBV12-3/TRBV12-4
ASSQVGGASEKLF
>TRBJ1-5|15|TRBV12-3/TRBV12-4
ASSQRQGRQVGQPQH
>TRBJ2-3|10|TRBV20-1
SAVEITDTQY
>TRBJ2-1|12|TRBV13
ASSLVDRDNEQF
>TRBJ2-5|14|TRBV20-1
SARRATPFQLETQY